This T cell receptor (beta chain) is from a study of cytomegalovirus exposure and HLA in healthy donors. V was clipped by 3 bases and J by 6 bases, with 9 bases between them. Germline CDR1 reads SGDLS; CDR2 reads YYNGEE. The CDR3 sequence is 12 residues long. The assay was immunoSEQ multiplex PCR, and TCRdb's table has in-frame clones only and misses some. Here the sample spans a few hundred thousand clones, 88% being singletons. Sequenced material: PBMCs. The TCR was taken from a man aged 30 to 39 in good health and CMV-seronegative. The chain has TRBV9 and TRBJ1-1; no clear D. As DNA, the CDR3 is TGTGCCAGCAGCGCCCACAGCTCTGAAGCTTTCTTT. This codes for CASSAHSSEAFF.